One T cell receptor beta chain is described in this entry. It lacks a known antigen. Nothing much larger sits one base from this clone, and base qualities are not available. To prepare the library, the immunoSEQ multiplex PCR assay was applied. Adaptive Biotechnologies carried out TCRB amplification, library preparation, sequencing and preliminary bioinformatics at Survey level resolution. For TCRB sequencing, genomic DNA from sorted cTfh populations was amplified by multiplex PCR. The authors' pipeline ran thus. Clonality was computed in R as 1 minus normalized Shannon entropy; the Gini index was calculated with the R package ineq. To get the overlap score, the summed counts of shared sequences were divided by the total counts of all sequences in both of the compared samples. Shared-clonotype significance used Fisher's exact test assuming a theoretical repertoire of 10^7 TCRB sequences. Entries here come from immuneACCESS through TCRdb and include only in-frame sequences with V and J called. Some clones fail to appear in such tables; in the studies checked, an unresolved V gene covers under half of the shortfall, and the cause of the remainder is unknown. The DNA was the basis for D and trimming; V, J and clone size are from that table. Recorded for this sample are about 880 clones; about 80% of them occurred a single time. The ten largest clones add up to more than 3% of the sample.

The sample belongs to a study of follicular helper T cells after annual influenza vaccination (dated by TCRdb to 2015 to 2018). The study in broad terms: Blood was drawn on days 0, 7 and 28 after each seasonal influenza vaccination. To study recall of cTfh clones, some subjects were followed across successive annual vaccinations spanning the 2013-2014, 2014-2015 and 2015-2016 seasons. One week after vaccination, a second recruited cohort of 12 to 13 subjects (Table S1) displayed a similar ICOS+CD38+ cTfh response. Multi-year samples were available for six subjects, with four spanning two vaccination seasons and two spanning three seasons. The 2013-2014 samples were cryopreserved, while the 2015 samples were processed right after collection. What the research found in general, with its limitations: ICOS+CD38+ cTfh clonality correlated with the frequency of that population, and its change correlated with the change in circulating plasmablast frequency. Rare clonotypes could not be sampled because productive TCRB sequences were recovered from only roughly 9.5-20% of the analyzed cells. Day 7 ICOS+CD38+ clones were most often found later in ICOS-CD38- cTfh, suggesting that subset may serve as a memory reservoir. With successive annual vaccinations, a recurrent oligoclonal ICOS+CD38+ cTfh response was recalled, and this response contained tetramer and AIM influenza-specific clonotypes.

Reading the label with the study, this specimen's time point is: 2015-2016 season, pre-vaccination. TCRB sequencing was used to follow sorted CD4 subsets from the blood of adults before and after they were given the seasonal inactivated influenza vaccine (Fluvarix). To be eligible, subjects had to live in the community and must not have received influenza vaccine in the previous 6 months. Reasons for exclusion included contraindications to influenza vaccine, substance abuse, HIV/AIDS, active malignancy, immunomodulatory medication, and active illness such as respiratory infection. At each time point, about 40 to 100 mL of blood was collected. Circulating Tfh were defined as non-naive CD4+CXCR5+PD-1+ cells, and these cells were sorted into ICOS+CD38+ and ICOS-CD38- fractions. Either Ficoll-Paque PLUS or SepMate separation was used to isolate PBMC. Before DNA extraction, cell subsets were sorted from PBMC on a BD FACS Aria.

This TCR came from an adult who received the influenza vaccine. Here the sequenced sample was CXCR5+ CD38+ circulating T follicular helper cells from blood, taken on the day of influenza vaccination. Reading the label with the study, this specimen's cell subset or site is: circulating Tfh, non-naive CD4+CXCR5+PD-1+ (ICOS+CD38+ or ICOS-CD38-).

DNA sequence: TGTGCCAGCAGTCCCGGGACTGACTCATTCTCCTACGAGCAGTACTTC. Its translation reads: CASSPGTDSFSYEQYF. The receptor chain draws on TRBV25-1 and TRBJ2-7; possibly the D gene is TRBD2, per 6 matching bases. At the junction V is shortened by 5 bases and J by 0 bases, with 17 bases in between. From cysteine to phenylalanine, the CDR3 is 16 amino acids long. This entry keeps only the CDR3 DNA: 48 bases, framed from base 1. CDR1 and CDR2, per the germline V gene, are MGHDK and SYGVNS.